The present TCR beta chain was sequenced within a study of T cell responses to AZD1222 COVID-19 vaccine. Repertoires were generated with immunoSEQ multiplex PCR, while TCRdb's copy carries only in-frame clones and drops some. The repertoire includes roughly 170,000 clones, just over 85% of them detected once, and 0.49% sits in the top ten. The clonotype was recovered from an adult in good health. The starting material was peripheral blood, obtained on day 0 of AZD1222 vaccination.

The CDR3 coding sequence is TGTGCCAGCAGCCCCAGCGGGAGCAGCCAAGAGACCCAGTACTTC. It codes for CASSPSGSSQETQYF. The chain links TRBV7-6 to TRBJ2-5; 8 positions agree with TRBD2. The CDR3 spans 15 residues. Trimming at V came to 5 bases and at J to 1 base, leaving 6 bases not matched to a gene. In germline, CDR1 is SGHVS, CDR2 FNYEAQ.